These T cell receptor beta chains were read from a single sample in a study of blood T cells in healthy people across ages. TCRdb reprocessed the 5' RACE reads with MiXCR, giving one entry per CDR3 protein. Among around 1,500,000 distinct CDR3 sequences listed, 42% were seen once. The sequenced sample was blood. The receptor source for this set is a woman younger than 35 in good health. The CDR3 runs from the conserved cysteine through the conserved F or W. D genes are given only for firm matches. Clone size, where shown, is once, few, many, or a class for clones that have expanded.

TRBJ1-2 few - TRBV11-2 CASRTYGRGYTF TGTGCCAGCAGGACCTACGGTCGTGGCTACACCTTC
TRBJ2-7 few TRBD2 TRBV6-5 CASSYSSLLAGDTYEQYF TGTGCCAGCAGTTACTCGTCACTCCTAGCGGGGGATACCTACGAGCAGTACTTC
TRBJ2-7 - - TRBV7-2 CASSVATAFSEQYF TGTGCCAGCAGCGTAGCAACAGCGTTCTCCGAGCAGTACTTC
TRBJ2-1 few TRBD2 TRBV19 CASSLLAENYNEQFF TGTGCCAGTAGCCTACTAGCGGAGAATTACAATGAGCAGTTCTTC
TRBJ2-7 - - TRBV6-6 CASSYSDRFLIWYF TGTGCCAGCAGTTACTCGGACAGATTCCTCATTTGGTACTTC
TRBJ1-6 - - TRBV6-5 CASSLRGGPYNSPLHF TGTGCCAGCAGCTTACGGGGGGGCCCCTATAATTCACCCCTCCACTTT
TRBJ2-1 - - TRBV6-6 CASSFLADEQFF TGTGCCAGCAGTTTCTTAGCGGATGAGCAGTTCTTC
TRBJ2-3 few TRBD2 TRBV10-3 CAITTGLAGAPDTQYF TGTGCCATCACTACAGGACTAGCGGGAGCCCCAGATACGCAGTATTTT
TRBJ2-7 - TRBD1 TRBV6-5 CASSYAGTGDEQYF TGTGCCAGCAGTTACGCCGGGACAGGGGACGAGCAGTACTTC
TRBJ2-5 few - TRBV20-1 CSAVRPLPYQETQYF TGCAGTGCAGTTAGACCACTTCCGTACCAAGAGACCCAGTACTTC
TRBJ1-5 - TRBD1 TRBV20-1 CSARLKGRGPQPQHF TGCAGTGCTAGATTGAAAGGCAGGGGGCCTCAGCCCCAGCATTTT
TRBJ2-1 - - TRBV12-3/TRBV12-4 CASNRDNLGEQFF TGTGCCAGCAACCGGGACAATTTGGGGGAGCAGTTCTTC
TRBJ1-5 - TRBD1 TRBV10-3 CATSGQGYQPQHF TGTGCCACCAGTGGACAGGGATATCAGCCCCAGCATTTT
TRBJ1-4 few - TRBV5-5 CASSLTEERARLSNEKLFF TGTGCCAGCAGCTTGACTGAGGAGAGGGCGAGATTGAGTAACGAAAAACTGTTTTTT
TRBJ1-2 - - TRBV20-1 CSARDRRRGGGYTF TGCAGTGCTAGAGATCGCCGGAGGGGAGGTGGCTACACCTTC
TRBJ2-1 few - TRBV12-3/TRBV12-4 CASSRTETNEQFF TGTGCCAGCAGCCGAACGGAGACTAATGAGCAGTTCTTC
TRBJ2-4 - - TRBV20-1 CSARLPGTQSIQYF TGCAGTGCTAGGCTCCCCGGCACGCAAAGCATTCAGTACTTC
TRBJ2-1 - TRBD1 TRBV5-1 CASSLLPGQGIGEQFF TGCGCCAGCAGCTTGCTTCCGGGACAGGGGATCGGTGAGCAGTTCTTC
TRBJ2-5 - - TRBV28 CASSYSGALETQYF TGTGCCAGCAGTTACTCAGGGGCGCTGGAGACCCAGTACTTC
TRBJ2-3 - TRBD1 TRBV7-9 CASSSTTGPTDTQYF TGTGCCAGCAGCTCGACGACAGGGCCCACAGATACGCAGTATTTT
TRBJ2-1 once TRBD2 TRBV20-1 CSARDPLLAGETQFF TGCAGTGCTAGAGATCCCTTACTAGCGGGGGAGACCCAGTTCTTC
TRBJ1-1 few - TRBV6-5 CASTHFPNTEAFF TGTGCCAGCACCCATTTTCCGAACACTGAAGCTTTCTTT
TRBJ2-7 - - TRBV5-1 CASRYEQYF TGCGCCAGCAGGTACGAGCAGTACTTC
TRBJ2-6 - - TRBV11-2 CASSLQRQGSRTGANVLTF TGTGCCAGCAGCTTACAGCGGCAAGGCTCTCGAACTGGGGCCAACGTCCTGACTTTC
TRBJ2-5 few - TRBV10-1 CASSENSQETQYF TGCGCCAGCAGTGAGAACAGCCAAGAGACCCAGTACTTC
TRBJ1-6 - - TRBV6-1 CASRPPGGNSPLHF TGTGCCAGCAGGCCTCCGGGAGGGAATTCACCCCTCCACTTT
TRBJ2-7 - - TRBV11-1 CASSQIEDRYEQYF TGTGCCAGCAGCCAAATCGAGGACCGGTACGAGCAGTACTTC
TRBJ2-1 few - TRBV7-9 CASSQGSAGGDEQFF TGTGCCAGCAGTCAGGGGTCGGCAGGGGGGGATGAGCAGTTCTTC
TRBJ1-6 few - TRBV5-6 CASRSVTGTANRDSPLHF TGTGCCAGCAGATCAGTGACCGGGACTGCAAACCGGGATTCACCCCTCCACTTT